The rows below give T cell receptor beta chains drawn from one sample of a study of technical replicates of blood from four donors. Data came from immunoSEQ multiplex PCR; TCRdb stores just in-frame clones and leaves some out. The table includes roughly 72,000 clones, around nine tenths detected once. Input material: T cells isolated from PBMCs. These receptor sequences come from a human donor in good health. Both conserved end residues are part of each CDR3. The D gene is left open where the match is weak. The size of a clone is reported for some rows only, either as once, few or many, or as a class for expanded clones.

J: TRBJ1-2
D: -
V: TRBV11-3
size: few
DNA: TGTGCCAGCAGCTTACAGGGTTATGAATGGGCATATGGCTACACCTTC
CDR3: CASSLQGYEWAYGYTF

J: TRBJ2-1
D: -
V: TRBV25-1
size: -
DNA: TGTGCCAGCCGCGACAGGTACAATGAGCAGTTCTTC
CDR3: CASRDRYNEQFF

J: TRBJ1-1
D: -
V: TRBV18
size: -
DNA: TGTGCCAGCTCACCGCAGGGGCCAGGGAACACTGAAGCTTTCTTT
CDR3: CASSPQGPGNTEAFF

J: TRBJ2-7
D: -
V: TRBV21-1
size: -
DNA: TGTGCCAGCAGCAAAAACGCTAGATACTACGAGCAGTACTTC
CDR3: CASSKNARYYEQYF

J: TRBJ1-5
D: -
V: TRBV18
size: -
DNA: TGTGCCAGCTCACCAGGCAGAACAGGTCAGCCCCAGCATTTT
CDR3: CASSPGRTGQPQHF

J: TRBJ2-7
D: TRBD2
V: TRBV11-3
size: -
DNA: TGTGCCAGCAGCGAGGGGGCTAGCGGGGGGTCCTACGAGCAGTACTTC
CDR3: CASSEGASGGSYEQYF

J: TRBJ2-7
D: -
V: TRBV15
size: -
DNA: TGTGCCACCAGCAGGTCCGGGGTCGAGCAGTACTTC
CDR3: CATSRSGVEQYF

J: TRBJ2-5
D: TRBD1
V: TRBV19
size: -
DNA: TGTGCCAGTAGTATAGGACAGGGGGCAGAGACCCAGTACTTC
CDR3: CASSIGQGAETQYF

J: TRBJ2-5
D: -
V: TRBV29-1
size: -
DNA: TGCAGCGTTTACGGGGTCCAAGAGACCCAGTACTTC
CDR3: CSVYGVQETQYF

J: TRBJ1-3
D: -
V: TRBV28
size: -
DNA: TGTGCCACCTACTCGGGCTCTGGAAACACCATATATTTT
CDR3: CATYSGSGNTIYF

J: TRBJ2-2
D: TRBD2
V: TRBV27
size: once
DNA: TGTGCCAGCAGTGCGGCGGGAGGACGACCCGGGGAGCTGTTTTTT
CDR3: CASSAAGGRPGELFF

J: TRBJ1-1
D: -
V: TRBV5-8
size: -
DNA: TGTGCCAGCAGCTCCAAGTGGAGGCGCACTGAAGCTTTCTTT
CDR3: CASSSKWRRTEAFF

J: TRBJ2-7
D: -
V: TRBV19
size: -
DNA: TGTGCCAGTAGTCCCCGACAGGCCTCCGAGCAGTACTTC
CDR3: CASSPRQASEQYF

J: TRBJ2-1
D: -
V: TRBV25-1
size: -
DNA: TGTGCCAGCACAAGGGGATTGGGCAATGAGCAGTTCTTC
CDR3: CASTRGLGNEQFF

J: TRBJ2-3
D: -
V: TRBV9
size: -
DNA: TGTGCCAGCAGCGTCAGGGCTTACACAGATACGCAGTATTTT
CDR3: CASSVRAYTDTQYF

J: TRBJ2-7
D: TRBD2
V: TRBV4-3
size: -
DNA: TGCGCCAGCAGCCAAGGTTGGACCGGGACTAGTAACTACGAGCAGTACTTC
CDR3: CASSQGWTGTSNYEQYF

J: TRBJ2-1
D: -
V: TRBV6-6
size: -
DNA: TGTGCCAGCATAAGAGAGCCTGCGGATGAGCAGTTCTTC
CDR3: CASIREPADEQFF

J: TRBJ2-2
D: TRBD2
V: TRBV9
size: -
DNA: TGTGCCAGCAGCCAAACTAGCGGGATCTTGTCCGGGGAGCTGTTTTTT
CDR3: CASSQTSGILSGELFF

J: TRBJ2-3
D: TRBD2
V: TRBV4-3
size: -
DNA: TGCGCCAGCAGCCAAAGTCCGACTAGCGGGAATTCAGATACGCAGTATTTT
CDR3: CASSQSPTSGNSDTQYF

J: TRBJ2-1
D: TRBD2
V: TRBV5-4
size: -
DNA: TGTGCCAGCAGCTTCTTAGCGGGAGGGGGCTATGAGCAGTTCTTC
CDR3: CASSFLAGGGYEQFF

J: TRBJ2-6
D: TRBD1
V: TRBV19
size: -
DNA: TGTGCCAGCCTACCGGACAGGGAGGCTGGGGCCAACGTCCTGACTTTC
CDR3: CASLPDREAGANVLTF

J: TRBJ1-2
D: -
V: TRBV6-1
size: -
DNA: TGTGCCAGCAGTTCAAATTACAGGGACCACGGGGGCTACACCTTC
CDR3: CASSSNYRDHGGYTF

J: TRBJ1-2
D: -
V: TRBV5-4
size: -
DNA: TGTGCCAGCAGCTTGGGGGGCCGTTTCTACACCTTC
CDR3: CASSLGGRFYTF

J: TRBJ2-5
D: TRBD2
V: TRBV30
size: -
DNA: TGTGCCTGGTCCGGGACTAGAGGGCCTTGGGGCCAGTACTTC
CDR3: CAWSGTRGPWGQYF

J: TRBJ2-7
D: -
V: TRBV10-2
size: -
DNA: TGCGCCAGCAGTGTTCTCGGTTACTCCTACGAGCAGTACTTC
CDR3: CASSVLGYSYEQYF